The next 24 T cell receptor beta chains were all read from a single sample in a study of beta chain features in type 1 diabetes. Sequencing targeted expressed TCRB transcripts, as all isolated RNA had been reverse transcribed. TCRdb's copy holds only in-frame clones and misses some; the assay was immunoSEQ multiplex PCR. Of roughly 230,000 clones listed, around 10% are singletons. The sample consisted of naive CD4+ T cells from blood. Receptors were obtained from a woman aged 18-29 years in good health.

This clone has more than one count but fewer than ten. The gene calls are TRBV5-4 and TRBJ2-3; TRBD1 might be the D (5 bases). CDR1 and CDR2 from the germline V gene are SGHNT and YYREEE (reference sequence). Deletions cut 5 bases from V and 3 bases from J, with 7 bases between. This CDR3 is 12 amino acids long. CDR3 amino acids: CASSPGTDTQYF. The CDR3 region has the DNA TGTGCCAGCAGTCCAGGGACAGATACGCAGTATTTT.

The chain carries TRBV19 and TRBJ2-6; 9 bases are a match to TRBD2. The junction had 8 bases not matched to a gene; V was cut back by 7 bases and J by 4 bases. From germline, CDR1 is LNHDA and CDR2 SQIVND (reference sequence). The CDR3 loop spans 16 amino acids. The CDR3 region has the DNA TGTGCCAGTATACAGGGACTAGCTACCGGGGCCAACGTCCTGACTTTC. Translating gives CASIQGLATGANVLTF.

The sample holds a few counts of this clone. The rearrangement joins TRBV7-3 to TRBJ1-2; 7 nucleotides agree with TRBD1. V shed 0 bases and J 8 bases; nucleotides not matched to a gene: 6. CDR1 and CDR2 (germline): SGHTA, FQGTGA. This CDR3 is built from 14 residues. CDR3 residues: CASSLTGTESGYTF. CDR3 sequence (DNA): TGTGCCAGCAGCTTAACCGGGACAGAGTCCGGCTACACCTTC. Combining the CDR3 with reference TRBV7-3 and TRBJ1-2 gives the whole variable domain GAGVSQTPSNKVTEKGKYVELRCDPISGHTALYWYRQSLGQGPEFLIYFQGTGAADDSGLPNDRFFAVRPEGSVSTLKIQRTERGDSAVYLCASSLTGTESGYTFGSGTRLTVV.

This clone showed up just a few times. The rearrangement uses TRBV30 and TRBJ1-5, with a possible D match to TRBD1 (6 bases). CDR1 is GTSNPN, CDR2 SVGIG, per germline (reference sequence). V was pared by 3 bases and J by 5 bases, with 14 bases between. The CDR3 is 14 amino acids. Here the CDR3 reads CAWSTRAGDQPQHF. For the CDR3, the DNA is TGTGCCTGGAGCACTAGGGCAGGGGATCAGCCCCAGCATTTT.

This clone was counted a few times. For the CDR3, the DNA is TGTGCCAGCAGCGGAAAACGCCAGGGGGGCGTCCCTGAAGCTTTCTTT. It codes for CASSGKRQGGVPEAFF. The rearrangement links TRBV5-4 to TRBJ1-1; 7 nucleotides align to TRBD1. Germline V gives CDR1 SGHNT, CDR2 YYREEE (reference sequence). The ends lost 4 bases at V and 6 bases at J; junction bases unmatched: 15. The CDR3 totals 16 residues. The whole variable domain, filled in from reference TRBV5-4 and TRBJ1-1, reads ETGVTQSPTHLIKTRGQQVTLRCSSQSGHNTVSWYQQALGQGPQFIFQYYREEENGRGNFPPRFSGLQFPNYSSELNVNALELDDSALYLCASSGKRQGGVPEAFFGQGTRLTVV.

The rearrangement links TRBV6-5 to TRBJ2-7; D is perhaps TRBD2 (5 bases). CDR1 and CDR2 (germline): MNHEY, SVGAGI. This CDR3 region has 13 residues. V lost 4 bases and J 3 bases, leaving 10 bases between the germline ends. The CDR3 DNA reads as TGTGCCAGCAGTTCCAGACGGGGCTACGAGCAGTACTTC. Translating gives CASSSRRGYEQYF.

CDR3 coding DNA: TGTGCCAGCAGTGAAGGGTACCGGGCGGGTACTGAAGCTTTCTTT. Translating gives CASSEGYRAGTEAFF. The chain uses TRBV2 and TRBJ1-1; D uncertain. The CDR3 is made up of 15 amino acids. V lost 1 base to trimming and J lost 5 bases, with 14 bases between them. Germline V lookup: CDR1 SNHLY, CDR2 FYNNEI. Variable domain in full (rest from reference TRBV2 and TRBJ1-1): EPEVTQTPSHQVTQMGQEVILRCVPISNHLYFYWYRQILGQKVEFLVSFYNNEISEKSEIFDDQFSVERPDGSNFTLKIRSTKLEDSAMYFCASSEGYRAGTEAFFGQGTRLTVV.

The chain has TRBV11-1 and TRBJ2-1; TRBD2 agrees at 10 bases. This CDR3 is built from 15 residues. Per the germline V gene, CDR1 is SGHAT and CDR2 is FQDESV (reference sequence). Germline trimming cut 5 bases from V and 6 bases from J; bases unmatched to any gene: 7. CDR3 protein: CASSLLAGVPNEQFF. As DNA, the CDR3 is TGTGCCAGCAGCCTCCTAGCGGGAGTCCCCAATGAGCAGTTCTTC.

This chain links TRBV9 with TRBJ2-5; the match to TRBD2 covers 12 bases. V lost 0 bases, J lost 2 bases, and 5 bases stayed unmatched. The CDR3 sequence is 17 residues long. In germline, CDR1 is SGDLS, CDR2 YYNGEE. In nucleotides, the CDR3 is TGTGCCAGCAGCGTAGACACTAGCGGGGGGTTACAAGAGACCCAGTACTTC. Amino acid sequence: CASSVDTSGGLQETQYF.

This clone was detected a few times. V gene TRBV6-4 combines with J gene TRBJ2-3; the match to TRBD2 covers 10 bases. Germline V lookup: CDR1 MRHNA, CDR2 SNTAGT. Unmatched junction bases numbered 4, after V lost 3 bases and J lost 4 bases. The CDR3 consists of 15 residues. The CDR3 region is CASSEALAGADTQYF. The CDR3 DNA sequence: TGTGCCAGCAGTGAAGCGCTAGCGGGAGCAGATACGCAGTATTTT.

This chain connects TRBV30 to TRBJ1-2, with 7 bases lining up with TRBD1. Germline V lookup: CDR1 GTSNPN, CDR2 SVGIG (reference sequence). Trimming cost V 8 bases and J 8 bases; bases outside gene matches: 5. This CDR3 is built from 10 residues. The CDR3 bases are TGTGCCGGACAGGCTTACGGCTACACCTTC. Translated, it gives CAGQAYGYTF. The full variable domain, completed using reference TRBV30 and TRBJ1-2, is SQTIHQWPATLVQPVGSPLSLECTVEGTSNPNLYWYRQAAGRGLQLLFYSVGIGQISSEVPQNLSASRPQDRQFILSSKKLLLSDSGFYLCAGQAYGYTFGSGTRLTVV.

V usage is TRBV11-2 and J usage is TRBJ1-5; possibly TRBD1 for D (5 bases). CDR1 is SGHAT and CDR2 is FQNNGV in the germline V gene. Trimming took 1 base from V and 4 from J, leaving 11 bases between them. The CDR3 runs to 15 residues. DNA for the CDR3: TGTGCCAGCAGCTTAGGGCAGGGTCCGAATCAGCCCCAGCATTTT. Its translation: CASSLGQGPNQPQHF.

This clone was found a few times. The gene calls are TRBV27 and TRBJ2-2; 8 bases align to TRBD1. Unmatched junction bases numbered 9, after V lost 6 bases and J lost 6 bases. Germline V gives CDR1 MNHEY, CDR2 SMNVEV (reference sequence). The length of the CDR3 is 15 residues. DNA of the CDR3: TGTGCCAGCAGACGTCAGGGGGCTCAGGCCGGGGAGCTGTTTTTT. Amino acids: CASRRQGAQAGELFF.

This clone was detected a few times. The chain carries TRBV7-2 and TRBJ2-7, with 9 bases matching TRBD1. Germline V gene sequence: CDR1 SGHTA, CDR2 FQGNSA. With V trimmed by 2 bases and J by 6 bases, 8 bases remained unmatched. The CDR3 has 15 residues. The CDR3 DNA reads as TGTGCCAGCAGCTTACAGGGAGGACAGGGGCGCGAGCAGTACTTC. Translating gives CASSLQGGQGREQYF.

The table lists this clone with a few counts. The chain joins TRBV18 to TRBJ1-1; D is ambiguous. This CDR3 spans 12 amino acids. Germline V gives CDR1 KGHSH, CDR2 LQKENI. V lost 2 bases to trimming and J lost 4 bases, with 5 bases between them. The CDR3 bases are TGTGCCAGCTCACCATCGGGCACTGAAGCTTTCTTT. This sequence encodes CASSPSGTEAFF. The whole variable domain, filled in from reference TRBV18 and TRBJ1-1, reads NAGVMQNPRHLVRRRGQEARLRCSPMKGHSHVYWYRQLPEEGLKFMVYLQKENIIDESGMPKERFSAEFPKEGPSILRIQQVVRGDSAAYFCASSPSGTEAFFGQGTRLTVV.

This chain connects TRBV18 to TRBJ1-2, with 7 bases matching TRBD1. The CDR3 has 15 amino acids. CDR1 and CDR2 from the germline V gene are KGHSH and LQKENI. Trimming took 1 base from V and 7 from J; bases not matched to a gene: 9. The CDR3 region is CASSPRSGGDGGYTF. The CDR3 DNA reads TGTGCCAGCTCACCACGGTCAGGGGGAGATGGTGGCTACACCTTC.

This clone has more than one count but fewer than ten. The chain's CDR3 is CASSEWGGGAYNEQFF. The CDR3 DNA reads as TGTGCCAGCAGTGAATGGGGCGGGGGGGCCTACAATGAGCAGTTCTTC. The genes are TRBV6-1 and TRBJ2-1; 9 nucleotides align to TRBD2. The length of the CDR3 is 16 residues. Per germline, CDR1 MNHNS and CDR2 SASEGT. Trimming at V came to 2 bases and at J to 2 bases, leaving 4 bases not matched to a gene.

J is TRBJ1-3 and V is TRBV7-9; D might be TRBD1 (5 bases). Germline values: CDR1 SEHNR, CDR2 FQNEAQ (reference sequence). The CDR3 is 15 amino acids. With 1 base removed from V and 4 bases from J, the gap between germline ends came to 11 bases. This CDR3 is CASSLGSGGGNTIYF. The CDR3 DNA sequence: TGTGCCAGCAGCTTAGGGAGCGGGGGAGGAAACACCATATATTTT. The full variable domain, completed using reference TRBV7-9 and TRBJ1-3, is DTGVSQNPRHKITKRGQNVTFRCDPISEHNRLYWYRQTLGQGPEFLTYFQNEAQLEKSRLLSDRFSAERPKGSFSTLEIQRTEQGDSAMYLCASSLGSGGGNTIYFGEGSWLTVV.

There are a few counts of this clone. The gene calls are TRBV11-2 and TRBJ2-1, with a possible D match to TRBD2 (5 bases). The germline CDR1 and CDR2 sequences are SGHAT and FQNNGV. V lost 4 bases and J lost 2, with 15 bases in between. This CDR3 region has 16 residues. The CDR3 DNA is TGTGCCAGCAGCTCGGGGAACTACCAGCCCTACAATGAGCAGTTCTTC. Its protein is CASSSGNYQPYNEQFF.

This clone was recorded a few times. The genes are TRBV29-1 and TRBJ2-7; 9 bases are shared with TRBD1. The CDR3 is 13 residues long. The germline V gene encodes CDR1 SQVTM and CDR2 ANQGSEA. With V trimmed by 4 bases and J by 3 bases, 4 bases remained unmatched. The CDR3 sequence: CSVGGQGFYEQYF. DNA for the CDR3: TGCAGCGTTGGGGGACAGGGTTTCTACGAGCAGTACTTC.

V usage is TRBV18 and J usage is TRBJ2-7; no clear D. The CDR3 loop spans 14 amino acids. V was pared by 3 bases and J by 3 bases, with 12 bases between. The germline V gene has CDR1 KGHSH and CDR2 LQKENI. The CDR3 bases are TGTGCCAGCTCACCCCTCCCAGAGGACTACGAGCAGTACTTC. It translates to CASSPLPEDYEQYF. The variable domain in full, with the rest retrieved from reference TRBV18 and TRBJ2-7, is NAGVMQNPRHLVRRRGQEARLRCSPMKGHSHVYWYRQLPEEGLKFMVYLQKENIIDESGMPKERFSAEFPKEGPSILRIQQVVRGDSAAYFCASSPLPEDYEQYFGPGTRLTVT.

The chain combines TRBV29-1 with TRBJ1-1; D might be TRBD1 (5 bases). The CDR3 covers 12 residues. Germline CDR1 and CDR2: SQVTM and ANQGSEA. V was pared by 8 bases and J by 1 base, with 11 bases between. The CDR3 reads CSSDRGNTEAFF. In DNA form, the CDR3 reads TGCAGCTCCGACAGAGGGAACACTGAAGCTTTCTTT.

This clone was recorded a few times. The gene calls are TRBV4-1 and TRBJ2-1; D is possibly TRBD1 (5 bases). The CDR3 sequence is 15 residues long. CDR1 and CDR2 from the germline V gene are MGHRA and YSYEKL. Between the trimmed V and J ends, which lost 3 bases and 9 bases, there was a span of 18 bases. As DNA, the CDR3 is TGCGCCAGCAGCCAGGACACCCCTCCTATGAGTGAGCAGTTCTTC. Translated, it gives CASSQDTPPMSEQFF.

This clone has only a few counts. This chain connects TRBV11-2 to TRBJ1-2; D not certain. V was clipped by 5 bases and J by 4 bases, with 14 bases between them. Germline V gives CDR1 SGHAT, CDR2 FQNNGV. There are 14 residues in the CDR3. CDR3 in amino acids: CASSPSRVSYGYTF. CDR3 nucleotides: TGTGCCAGCAGCCCCTCGAGGGTGAGCTATGGCTACACCTTC.